Sequencing of this T cell receptor (beta chain) was carried out in a study of blood T cell repertoires in COVID-19. About the study: COVID-19 samples, acute and convalescent, were from the United States, Italy and Spain. PBMCs, B-cell-depleted T cells, or T cells provided the cDNA or gDNA that made up the material.

V was shortened by 1 base and J by 0 bases, with 9 bases between the two germline ends. The CDR3 is made up of 16 amino acids. Germline V gives CDR1 SGHVS, CDR2 FQNEAQ. As handled by the study authors: For nucleated cells, counts were estimated from reference gene primer amplification. Assay used: immunoSEQ multiplex PCR; TCRdb lists only in-frame clones, some missing. That table supplies the V and J calls and clone size; D and trimming were determined from the DNA. Of about 93,000 clones listed, roughly nine tenths were seen once; the top ten hold 1.5%. The receptor's source is a human donor with active COVID-19. The donor label of this sample is uncertain. V usage is TRBV7-8 and J usage is TRBJ2-2; tentatively, D is TRBD1 (5 bases). The sample was peripheral blood. In DNA form, the CDR3 reads TGTGCCAGCAGCTTAGAAGGGGCCGCGAACACCGGGGAGCTGTTTTTT. Amino acid sequence: CASSLEGAANTGELFF.